Presented here are 9 T cell receptor beta chains from one specimen sequenced in a study of cytomegalovirus exposure and HLA in healthy donors. Researchers ran the PCR with 60 Vbeta and 13 Jbeta primers. Assay: immunoSEQ multiplex PCR; the TCRdb copy retains only in-frame clones and omits some. The table includes 150,000 or so clones, around 75% detected once. Input material: PBMCs. The source of these receptors is a woman in her late teens or twenties in good health and CMV-seronegative.

The chain recombines TRBV4-3 with TRBJ2-2; 7 bases line up with TRBD2. Trimming cost V 4 bases and J 2 bases; bases outside gene matches: 10. Germline V gene lookup returns CDR1 LGHNA and CDR2 YSLEER. This CDR3 is 17 amino acids long. The CDR3 sequence is CASSLRRGNYNTGELFF. The CDR3 nucleotides read TGCGCCAGCAGCCTACGGCGGGGGAACTATAACACCGGGGAGCTGTTTTTT.

The chain carries TRBV6-5 and TRBJ2-3; D is unresolved. This CDR3 is 15 amino acids long. Germline CDR1 reads MNHEY; CDR2 reads SVGAGI. The V and J ends lost 6 bases and 1 base respectively, with 14 bases between them. The CDR3 nucleotides are TGTGCCAGCAGAACCGAAAAGGCGGGCACAGATACGCAGTATTTT. Translating gives CASRTEKAGTDTQYF.

The chain links TRBV13 to TRBJ2-2; 12 bases fit TRBD2. The germline V gene encodes CDR1 PRHDT and CDR2 FYEKMQ (reference sequence). V lost 5 bases and J lost 7; bases outside the gene matches: 14. This CDR3 has 18 amino acids. The CDR3 spells CASSILTSGRIDIGELFF. CDR3 nucleotides: TGTGCCAGCAGCATCCTCACTAGCGGGAGGATCGACATCGGGGAGCTGTTTTTT.

The gene calls are TRBV11-2 and TRBJ1-3; D remains ambiguous. The CDR3 has 14 amino acids. Germline V lookup: CDR1 SGHAT, CDR2 FQNNGV. V dropped 6 bases and J dropped 5 bases, with 14 bases sitting between them. The CDR3 here is CASSPDRVRNTIYF. The CDR3 coding sequence is TGTGCCAGCAGTCCAGATCGTGTGCGAAACACCATATATTTT.

This clone was found a few times. The chain carries TRBV28 and TRBJ2-3; TRBD2 agrees at 11 bases. Trimming at V came to 6 bases and at J to 3 bases, leaving 17 bases not matched to a gene. The CDR3 loop spans 19 amino acids. Germline V CDR1 and CDR2: MDHEN, SYDVKM. The chain's CDR3 is CASRKQGGSGGAWTDTQYF. In nucleotides, the CDR3 is TGTGCCAGCAGAAAGCAGGGAGGTAGCGGGGGGGCCTGGACAGATACGCAGTATTTT.

This clone came up once. The gene calls are TRBV4-3 and TRBJ2-4; 8 positions match TRBD2. Looked up from germline, CDR1 is LGHNA and CDR2 is YSLEER. V lost 1 base and J lost 8; bases outside the gene matches: 10. The CDR3 is 16 amino acids. This chain's CDR3 is CASSQATRGGEDIQYF. In DNA, the CDR3 is TGCGCCAGCAGCCAAGCGACCCGGGGGGGCGAGGACATTCAGTACTTC.

V usage is TRBV7-9 and J usage is TRBJ2-1, with TRBD2 matching 7 bases. CDR1 and CDR2 from the germline V gene are SEHNR and FQNEAQ (reference sequence). V lost 5 bases and J lost 6; bases outside the gene matches: 10. The CDR3 consists of 15 residues. DNA for the CDR3: TGTGCCAGCAGCCAAAAGACTAGCTCTCGCAATGAGCAGTTCTTC. Protein: CASSQKTSSRNEQFF.

This chain connects TRBV7-3 to TRBJ2-3; 13 bases are shared with TRBD2. The germline V gene encodes CDR1 SGHTA and CDR2 FQGTGA. Trimming cost V 1 base and J 0 bases; bases outside gene matches: 19. This CDR3 is 23 amino acids long. The CDR3: CASSLRPGGRLAGGTSSTDTQYF. CDR3 bases: TGTGCCAGCAGCTTAAGACCCGGTGGTCGACTAGCGGGAGGTACCTCTAGCACAGATACGCAGTATTTT.

The chain joins TRBV29-1 to TRBJ1-5, with 11 bases identical to TRBD1. Germline V gene data show CDR1 as SQVTM and CDR2 as ANQGSEA. V shed 6 bases, J shed 7 bases, and the junction held 5 bases outside the gene matches. The CDR3 extends over 13 amino acids. The DNA of the CDR3 is TGCAGCGTCGAGGGACAGGGGGGACAGCCCCAGCATTTT. It specifies CSVEGQGGQPQHF.